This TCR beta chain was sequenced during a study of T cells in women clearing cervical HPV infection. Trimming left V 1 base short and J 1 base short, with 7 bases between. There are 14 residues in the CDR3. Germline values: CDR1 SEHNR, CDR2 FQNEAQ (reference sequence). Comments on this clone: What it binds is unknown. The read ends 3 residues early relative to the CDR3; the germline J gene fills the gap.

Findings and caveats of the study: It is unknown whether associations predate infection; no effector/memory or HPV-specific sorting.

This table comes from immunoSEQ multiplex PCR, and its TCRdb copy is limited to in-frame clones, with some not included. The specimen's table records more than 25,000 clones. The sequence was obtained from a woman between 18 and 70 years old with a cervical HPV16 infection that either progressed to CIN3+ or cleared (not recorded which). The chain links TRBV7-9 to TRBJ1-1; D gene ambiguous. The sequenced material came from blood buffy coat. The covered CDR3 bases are TGTGCCAGCAGCTTAGAGGGCTGGAACACTGAA. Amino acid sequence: CASSLEGWNTE. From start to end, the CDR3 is CASSLEGWNTEAFF.